A single sample is the source of the 4 T cell receptor beta chains below, sequenced in a study of Ad26.COV2.S vaccination and SARS-CoV-2 variants. Sequencing used immunoSEQ multiplex PCR; TCRdb keeps in-frame clones, though not all of them. The sample has 330,000 or so clones; 90% are singletons. Treatment here: approximately 18 received Ad26.COV2.S at low or high dose, single or two shots; several received placebo; per-sample allocation not given. It was on day 63 after the first vaccine or placebo injection that samples were taken. The sequencing used peripheral blood, collected in a trial of Ad26.COV2.S vaccine versus placebo. The receptors come from a person aged 18-60 years who received the Ad26.COV2.S COVID-19 vaccine or a placebo.

The J gene is TRBJ2-6, the V gene TRBV19; possibly TRBD2 for D (6 bases). Trimming shortened V by 9 bases and J by 4 bases, and 25 bases separated the two germline ends. In germline, CDR1 is LNHDA, CDR2 SQIVND (reference sequence). The CDR3 has 18 residues. The CDR3 DNA sequence: TGTGCCAGGCCTACCTTGTCGAGGGCGGGAACCGGGGCCAACGTCCTGACTTTC. The encoded protein is CARPTLSRAGTGANVLTF.

The gene calls are TRBV21-1 and TRBJ1-1. TRBV21-1 is recorded as a pseudogene. The CDR3 runs 13 residues. This CDR3 is CASSSLPTGQAFF. DNA for the CDR3: TGTGCCAGCAGCTCGCTTCCGACGGGGCAAGCTTTCTTT.

The chain combines TRBV6-4 with TRBJ2-7; maybe TRBD1 (5 bases). Per germline, CDR1 MRHNA and CDR2 SNTAGT. V was cut by 5 bases and J by 1 base, with 12 bases left in between. This CDR3 has 14 amino acids. DNA of the CDR3: TGTGCCAGCAGTCCTTCCAGGGATTCCTACGAGCAGTACTTC. Its protein is CASSPSRDSYEQYF.

The V call is TRBV4-3, the J call TRBJ1-5; no definite D call. This CDR3 contains 14 residues. Germline V gene sequence: CDR1 LGHNA, CDR2 YSLEER. V lost 2 bases and J 0 bases, leaving 5 bases between the germline ends. The CDR3, as DNA: TGCGCCAGCAGCCAAACAGCTAGCAATCAGCCCCAGCATTTT. Its protein is CASSQTASNQPQHF.